The 15 T cell receptor beta chains below come from one sample, sequenced in a study of blood T cell dynamics during melanoma immunotherapy. As for time point: pre-treatment baseline. TCRdb's copy holds only in-frame clones and misses some; the assay was immunoSEQ multiplex PCR. The repertoire holds about 17,000 clones, with about 83% as singletons. This material consisted of blood, taken from a patient treated with checkpoint blockade. All receptors come from a human donor with melanoma.

This chain joins TRBV7-9 and TRBJ2-5, with TRBD2 as a possible D gene (5 bases). Germline V gene sequence: CDR1 SEHNR, CDR2 FQNEAQ (reference sequence). Trimming stripped 1 base from V and 2 bases from J, with 14 bases between. The CDR3 extends over 16 amino acids. This chain's CDR3 is CASSLGVSADQETQYF. The CDR3 coding sequence is TGTGCCAGCAGCTTAGGGGTTAGCGCCGATCAAGAGACCCAGTACTTC.

The CDR3 coding sequence is TGTGCCAGCAGTTTAGGGGGGATGGTTCTTAATACGCAGTATTTT. Its protein is CASSLGGMVLNTQYF. V gene TRBV27 combines with J gene TRBJ2-3; tentatively, D is TRBD2 (6 bases). CDR3 size: 15 residues. Trimming shortened V by 2 bases and J by 7 bases, and 16 bases separated the two germline ends. Per germline, CDR1 MNHEY and CDR2 SMNVEV (reference sequence).

The chain joins TRBV7-2 to TRBJ1-1, with a weak D call TRBD1 (5 bases). The V and J ends lost 5 bases and 8 bases respectively, with 12 bases between them. This CDR3 region has 12 residues. Germline loops: CDR1 SGHTA, CDR2 FQGNSA. This CDR3 reads CASSVTGHEAFF. For the CDR3, the DNA is TGTGCCAGCAGCGTAACAGGTCACGAAGCTTTCTTT.

The chain carries TRBV4-1 and TRBJ2-5, with 7 positions matching TRBD2. The CDR3 contains 13 residues. The germline V gene encodes CDR1 MGHRA and CDR2 YSYEKL. V shed 3 bases and J 5 bases; nucleotides not matched to a gene: 3. Written as DNA, the CDR3 is TGCGCCAGCAGCCAGATCGGGAGGGAGACCCAGTACTTC. It yields the protein CASSQIGRETQYF.

This chain joins TRBV5-1 and TRBJ2-1, with D possibly TRBD1 on 5 matching bases. Germline-derived CDR1 and CDR2 are SGHRS and YFSETQ. The CDR3 is 13 residues long. The V gene lost 6 bases and the J gene lost 7 bases, with 14 bases spanning the gap. This CDR3 is CASKEPQGNEQFF. In DNA form, the CDR3 reads TGCGCCAGCAAGGAACCCCAGGGTAATGAGCAGTTCTTC. Filled out from reference TRBV5-1 and TRBJ2-1, the complete variable domain reads KAGVTQTPRYLIKTRGQQVTLSCSPISGHRSVSWYQQTPGQGLQFLFEYFSETQRNKGNFPGRFSGRQFSNSRSEMNVSTLELGDSALYLCASKEPQGNEQFFGPGTRLTVL.

The chain carries TRBV7-3 and TRBJ2-1, with D possibly being TRBD2 (6 bases). There are 16 residues in the CDR3. The V gene's germline CDR1 is SGHTA and CDR2 FQGTGA. V was shortened by 0 bases and J by 2 bases, with 11 bases between the two germline ends. This chain's CDR3 is CASSLTGGATYNEQFF. CDR3 in DNA: TGTGCCAGCAGCTTAACCGGGGGAGCGACCTACAATGAGCAGTTCTTC.

V is TRBV28 and J is TRBJ2-1; 11 bases are a match to TRBD2. Losses at the gene ends were 4 bases for V and 4 bases for J; bases not matched to a gene: 6. CDR3 length: 16 amino acids. CDR1 and CDR2 from the germline V gene are MDHEN and SYDVKM. CDR3 region: CASSSSGTSGYNEQFF. The CDR3 nucleotides are TGTGCCAGCAGTTCCTCCGGGACTAGCGGTTACAATGAGCAGTTCTTC.

CDR3 protein: CASSSSPISYEQYF. DNA of the CDR3: TGTGCCAGTAGTAGCTCTCCTATATCCTACGAGCAGTACTTC. This sequence joins TRBV19 and TRBJ2-7; D unresolved. The V end lost 4 bases, the J end lost 1 base, and 11 bases lay between the germline ends. In germline, CDR1 is LNHDA, CDR2 SQIVND (reference sequence). CDR3 length: 14 amino acids.

The chain is built from TRBV6-1 and TRBJ2-7, with 8 bases aligning to TRBD1. From germline, CDR1 is MNHNS and CDR2 SASEGT. The length of the CDR3 is 14 residues. With V trimmed by 6 bases and J by 6 bases, 10 bases remained unmatched. This CDR3 is CASRDWTGRREQYF. The CDR3 coding sequence is TGTGCCAGCAGGGATTGGACAGGGAGGCGCGAGCAGTACTTC.

The genes are TRBV10-1 and TRBJ2-7, with TRBD1 as a possible D gene (5 bases). V was shortened by 3 bases and J by 3 bases, with 9 bases between the two germline ends. Germline lookup yields CDR1 WNHNN and CDR2 SYGVQD (reference sequence). This CDR3 has 13 amino acids. DNA for the CDR3: TGCGCCAGCAGTGACTCCAGGGACTACGAGCAGTACTTC. This sequence encodes CASSDSRDYEQYF.

V usage is TRBV18 and J usage is TRBJ2-7; D may be TRBD2 (6 bases). CDR3 length: 15 amino acids. The germline V gene encodes CDR1 KGHSH and CDR2 LQKENI. With 2 bases removed from V and 0 bases from J, the gap between germline ends came to 11 bases. The CDR3 coding sequence is TGTGCCAGCTCACCAATGGGAGGTACCTCCTACGAGCAGTACTTC. It translates to CASSPMGGTSYEQYF.

The rearrangement links TRBV30 to TRBJ2-4; 7 bases map to TRBD1. The CDR3 covers 15 residues. Germline V gives CDR1 GTSNPN, CDR2 SVGIG (reference sequence). Trimming at V came to 0 bases and at J to 0 bases, leaving 2 bases not matched to a gene. The CDR3 loop is CAWSVGGAAKNIQYF. The DNA of the CDR3 is TGTGCCTGGAGTGTAGGGGGCGCAGCCAAAAACATTCAGTACTTC.

This chain connects TRBV9 to TRBJ2-7; D gene uncertain. The CDR3 totals 14 residues. Germline CDR1 and CDR2: SGDLS and YYNGEE. Between the trimmed V and J ends, which lost 0 bases and 1 base, there was a span of 8 bases. The CDR3 is CASSVDAGSYEQYF. In DNA form, the CDR3 reads TGTGCCAGCAGCGTAGATGCAGGATCCTACGAGCAGTACTTC.

This clone was observed a handful of times. V and J are TRBV5-4 and TRBJ2-3, with 9 bases that match TRBD2. J was trimmed by 3 bases and V by 2 bases; bases with no gene match: 13. The CDR3 length is 18 residues. The germline CDR1 and CDR2 sequences are SGHNT and YYREEE (reference sequence). The CDR3 nucleotides read TGTGCCAGCAGCTTCGGTCTTAATAGCGGGAGTGTAACAGATACGCAGTATTTT. As protein: CASSFGLNSGSVTDTQYF.

This chain uses TRBV27 with TRBJ2-5, with D perhaps TRBD1 (5 bases). The ends were cut back, 3 bases at V and 4 bases at J, with 9 bases in the middle. CDR1 is MNHEY and CDR2 is SMNVEV in the germline V gene (reference sequence). The CDR3 is 13 amino acids. CDR3 nucleotides: TGTGCCAGCAGTTTGACAGATCGAGAGACCCAGTACTTC. Protein product: CASSLTDRETQYF.